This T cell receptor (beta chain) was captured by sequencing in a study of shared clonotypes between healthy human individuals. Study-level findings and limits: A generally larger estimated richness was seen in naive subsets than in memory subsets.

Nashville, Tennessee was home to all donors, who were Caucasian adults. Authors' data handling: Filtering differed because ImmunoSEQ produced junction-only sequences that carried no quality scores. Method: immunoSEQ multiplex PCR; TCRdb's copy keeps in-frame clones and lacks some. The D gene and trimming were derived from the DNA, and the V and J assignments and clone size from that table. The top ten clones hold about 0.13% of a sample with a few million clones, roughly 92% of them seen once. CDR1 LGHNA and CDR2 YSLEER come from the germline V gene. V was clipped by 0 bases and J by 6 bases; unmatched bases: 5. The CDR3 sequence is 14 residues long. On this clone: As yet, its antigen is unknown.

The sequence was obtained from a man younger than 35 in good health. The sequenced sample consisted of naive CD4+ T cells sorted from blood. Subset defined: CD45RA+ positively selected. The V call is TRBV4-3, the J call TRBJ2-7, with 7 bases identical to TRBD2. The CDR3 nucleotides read TGCGCCAGCAGCCAAGATTGGACTAGTGGCGAGCAGTACTTC. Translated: CASSQDWTSGEQYF.